A single sample is the source of the 19 T cell receptor beta chains below, sequenced in a study of response to subunit inactivated influenza vaccine. TCRdb recomputed calls from the RT-PCR reads with MiXCR, one row per CDR3 protein. Of about 520,000 distinct CDR3 sequences listed, roughly 25% are singletons. Sample: CD4+ T cells sorted from PBMCs, taken less than 6 days after vaccination. Source of these receptors: a man over 45 who received an inactivated influenza vaccine.

This sequence joins TRBV5-1 and TRBJ2-2; 9 bases align to TRBD1. Germline V gives CDR1 SGHRS, CDR2 YFSETQ. The CDR3 loop spans 16 amino acids. J gave up 2 bases and V 4 bases, and 6 bases lay outside the gene matches. DNA for the CDR3: TGCGCCAGCAGCCGGACGGGACAGGGCAACACCGGGGAGCTGTTTTTT. Its translation: CASSRTGQGNTGELFF.

This clonotype has more than one count but fewer than ten. As DNA, the CDR3 is TGTGCCAGCAGTGACACGATGAACACTGAAGCTTTCTTT. This gives the protein CASSDTMNTEAFF. The V gene is TRBV6-4, the J gene TRBJ1-1; D call uncertain. The V end was cut by 2 bases, the J end by 0 bases, with 4 bases between. The CDR3 totals 13 residues. The germline CDR1 and CDR2 sequences are MRHNA and SNTAGT.

The chain recombines TRBV7-2 with TRBJ2-2; TRBD1 matches at 8 bases. The V gene's germline CDR1 is SGHTA and CDR2 FQGNSA. Trimming cost V 5 bases and J 4 bases; bases outside gene matches: 6. This CDR3 comprises 15 residues. CDR3 region: CASSKGQETTGELFF. CDR3 DNA: TGTGCCAGCAGCAAGGGACAGGAGACCACCGGGGAGCTGTTTTTT.

The sample holds a few counts of this clonotype. The chain is built from TRBV7-2 and TRBJ2-1; 11 positions agree with TRBD2. V was pared by 0 bases and J by 7 bases, with 2 bases of the junction left unmatched. The CDR3 is 15 amino acids. CDR1 SGHTA and CDR2 FQGNSA come from the germline V gene. This CDR3 reads CASSLASGGANEQFF. For the CDR3, the DNA is TGTGCCAGCAGCTTAGCTAGCGGGGGGGCAAATGAGCAGTTCTTC. Full variable domain (rest looked up from reference TRBV7-2 and TRBJ2-1): GAGVSQSPSNKVTEKGKDVELRCDPISGHTALYWYRQSLGQGLEFLIYFQGNSAPDKSGLPSDRFSAERTGGSVSTLTIQRTQQEDSAVYLCASSLASGGANEQFFGPGTRLTVL.

This clonotype was found a few times. The chain links TRBV20-1 to TRBJ2-3, with 10 bases lining up with TRBD2. Unmatched junction bases numbered 9, after V lost 6 bases and J lost 6 bases. From germline, CDR1 is DFQATT and CDR2 SNEGSKA (reference sequence). The CDR3 is made up of 14 amino acids. The DNA for the CDR3 is TGCAGTGCAACCAGCGGGAGGGATTTGGATACGCAGTATTTT. It yields the protein CSATSGRDLDTQYF.

The rearrangement joins TRBV3-1 to TRBJ1-2, with a tentative D call TRBD1 (5 bases). Germline CDR1 is LGHDT and CDR2 is YNNKEL (reference sequence). V lost 0 bases, J lost 3 bases, and 14 bases lay in between. The CDR3 loop spans 16 amino acids. The CDR3 is CASSQDAAGWYYGYTF. CDR3 nucleotides: TGTGCCAGCAGCCAAGATGCGGCAGGGTGGTACTATGGCTACACCTTC.

This clonotype was counted between two and nine times. In DNA form, the CDR3 reads TGCAGCGTTGAACCCGGGACAGGGGGTGGTAGAGCTTTCTTT. Translation gives CSVEPGTGGGRAFF. V and J are TRBV29-1 and TRBJ1-1; 11 bases map to TRBD1. The CDR3 length is 14 residues. CDR1 and CDR2 from the germline V gene are SQVTM and ANQGSEA. V dropped 2 bases and J dropped 10; count of bases not matched to a gene: 9.

This chain uses TRBV5-1 with TRBJ2-4; 12 bases line up with TRBD2. The CDR3 runs to 16 residues. Germline loops: CDR1 SGHRS, CDR2 YFSETQ. Trimming removed 6 bases from V and 9 bases from J; junction bases left unmatched: 13. As DNA, the CDR3 is TGCGCCAGCAACCGCGCTAGCGGGGGGGCCAGCGGCATTCAGTACTTC. Its protein product is CASNRASGGASGIQYF.

This clonotype has a single count. The chain joins TRBV29-1 to TRBJ2-1; 11 positions match TRBD2. Germline CDR1 is SQVTM and CDR2 is ANQGSEA. This CDR3 is built from 17 residues. J lost 5 bases, V lost 0 bases, and 9 bases had no gene match. The CDR3 sequence is CSVEEETSGSFNNEQFF. CDR3 nucleotide sequence: TGCAGCGTTGAAGAGGAAACTAGCGGGAGCTTTAACAATGAGCAGTTCTTC.

This clonotype was counted ten times or more. CDR3 loop: CSATGTSVSQETQYF. In nucleotides, the CDR3 is TGCAGTGCTACCGGGACATCTGTATCTCAAGAGACCCAGTACTTC. This chain connects TRBV20-1 to TRBJ2-5, with D possibly matching TRBD1 (6 bases). The CDR3 is 15 amino acids. V shed 4 bases and J shed 2 bases, with 17 bases lying between them. CDR1 DFQATT and CDR2 SNEGSKA come from the germline V gene (reference sequence).

This clonotype has a count of ten or more. The chain recombines TRBV14 with TRBJ2-1; 7 bases align to TRBD1. Germline CDR1 reads SGHDN; CDR2 reads FVKESK. This CDR3 spans 15 amino acids. V lost 5 bases and J lost 12; bases outside the gene matches: 16. CDR3 nucleotides: TGTGCCAGCAGCAAACACCCGGGACATCAGGGGGTGCAGTTCTTC. This codes for CASSKHPGHQGVQFF. Using reference TRBV14 and TRBJ2-1 for the parts outside the CDR3, the full variable domain is EAGVTQFPSHSVIEKGQTVTLRCDPISGHDNLYWYRRVMGKEIKFLLHFVKESKQDESGMPNNRFLAERTGGTYSTLKVQPAELEDSGVYFCASSKHPGHQGVQFFGPGTRLTVL.

The CDR3 nucleotides read TGTGCCAGCAGCTTAGGTCTAGCGGGGGAGTACGAGCAGTACTTC. Translated: CASSLGLAGEYEQYF. This chain joins TRBV7-9 and TRBJ2-7; 10 positions agree with TRBD2. Per germline, CDR1 SEHNR and CDR2 FQNEAQ (reference sequence). This CDR3 has 15 residues. V lost 1 base and J lost 4; bases outside the gene matches: 4.

This chain links TRBV28 with TRBJ2-7, with 7 nucleotides matching TRBD1. This CDR3 is built from 13 residues. Germline V gives CDR1 MDHEN, CDR2 SYDVKM. After removal of 7 bases from V and 5 bases from J, the junction contained 8 bases not matched to a gene. CDR3 coding DNA: TGTGCCAGCAACCGACAGGGTCGCGACGAGCAGTACTTC. Translating it yields CASNRQGRDEQYF.

The rearrangement uses TRBV7-2 and TRBJ2-7; 9 bases align to TRBD2. Germline-derived CDR1 and CDR2 are SGHTA and FQGNSA. J gave up 3 bases and V 5 bases, and 8 bases lay outside the gene matches. CDR3 length: 15 residues. CDR3 loop: CASSRGLALHYEQYF. The CDR3 coding sequence is TGTGCCAGCAGCCGCGGACTAGCGCTCCACTACGAGCAGTACTTC.

This chain connects TRBV2 to TRBJ1-2; maybe TRBD1 (5 bases). The CDR3 length is 11 residues. The V gene lost 8 bases and the J gene lost 10 bases, with 14 bases spanning the gap. From germline, CDR1 is SNHLY and CDR2 FYNNEI. In DNA, the CDR3 is TGTGCCAGCGGCGAGACAGCCATCTACACCTTC. Residues: CASGETAIYTF.

This clonotype was detected only a few times. The chain employs TRBV29-1 and TRBJ2-4; 8 bases are a match to TRBD1. After removal of 6 bases from V and 7 bases from J, the junction contained 5 bases not matched to a gene. Germline V gene lookup returns CDR1 SQVTM and CDR2 ANQGSEA. There are 12 residues in the CDR3. The chain's CDR3 is CSVEYRGNIQYF. The CDR3 DNA is TGCAGCGTGGAATACAGGGGGAACATTCAGTACTTC.

The chain is built from TRBV20-1 and TRBJ1-5, with TRBD1 identical over 7 bases. In germline, CDR1 is DFQATT, CDR2 SNEGSKA (reference sequence). The length of the CDR3 is 15 residues. Trimming cost V 1 base and J 1 base; bases outside gene matches: 4. The CDR3 DNA is TGCAGTGCTAGAGCGACAGGGAGCAGCAATCAGCCCCAGCATTTT. Amino acid sequence: CSARATGSSNQPQHF.

The chain employs TRBV5-4 and TRBJ1-5; D possibly corresponds to TRBD1 (5 bases). This CDR3 is 19 amino acids long. In germline, CDR1 is SGHNT, CDR2 YYREEE (reference sequence). V was trimmed by 0 bases and J by 0 bases, leaving 19 bases between them. CDR3 region: CASSLGRGFTRNSNQPQHF. For the CDR3, the DNA is TGTGCCAGCAGCTTGGGACGGGGCTTTACACGGAATAGCAATCAGCCCCAGCATTTT.

The V gene is TRBV5-6, the J gene TRBJ1-2, with TRBD1 identical over 8 bases. This CDR3 is built from 16 residues. CDR1 and CDR2 from the germline V gene are SGHDT and YYEEEE. Germline trimming cut 0 bases from V and 5 bases from J; bases unmatched to any gene: 9. The CDR3 sequence: CASSLGSSRQGYGYTF. The CDR3 DNA reads as TGTGCCAGCAGCTTGGGGAGTAGCCGACAGGGGTATGGCTACACCTTC. Based on the CDR3 plus reference TRBV5-6 and TRBJ1-2, the full variable domain is DAGVTQSPTHLIKTRGQQVTLRCSPKSGHDTVSWYQQALGQGPQFIFQYYEEEERQRGNFPDRFSGHQFPNYSSELNVNALLLGDSALYLCASSLGSSRQGYGYTFGSGTRLTVV.